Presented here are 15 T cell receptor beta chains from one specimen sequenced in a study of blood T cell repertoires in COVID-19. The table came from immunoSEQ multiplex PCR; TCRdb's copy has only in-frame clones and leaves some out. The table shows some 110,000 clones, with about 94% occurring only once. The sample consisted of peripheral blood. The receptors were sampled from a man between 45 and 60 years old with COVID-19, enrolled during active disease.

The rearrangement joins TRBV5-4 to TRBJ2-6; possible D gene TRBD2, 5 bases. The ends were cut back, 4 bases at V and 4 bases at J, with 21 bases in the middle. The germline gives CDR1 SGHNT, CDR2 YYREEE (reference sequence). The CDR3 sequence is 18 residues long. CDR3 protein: CASSPGVGGGRGANVLTF. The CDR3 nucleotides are TGTGCCAGCAGCCCCGGTGTCGGAGGTGGAAGGGGGGCCAACGTCCTGACTTTC.

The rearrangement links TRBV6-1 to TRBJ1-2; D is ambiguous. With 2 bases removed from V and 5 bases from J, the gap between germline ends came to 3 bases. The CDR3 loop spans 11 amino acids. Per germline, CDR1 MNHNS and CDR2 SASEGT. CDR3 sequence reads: CASSEYYGYTF. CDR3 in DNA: TGTGCCAGCAGTGAATATTATGGCTACACCTTC.

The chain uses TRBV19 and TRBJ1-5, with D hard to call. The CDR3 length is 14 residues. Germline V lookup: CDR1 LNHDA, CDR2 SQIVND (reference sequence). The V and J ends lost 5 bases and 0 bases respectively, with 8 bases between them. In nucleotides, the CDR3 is TGTGCCAGTAGTTGGCGGGATAGCAATCAGCCCCAGCATTTT. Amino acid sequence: CASSWRDSNQPQHF.

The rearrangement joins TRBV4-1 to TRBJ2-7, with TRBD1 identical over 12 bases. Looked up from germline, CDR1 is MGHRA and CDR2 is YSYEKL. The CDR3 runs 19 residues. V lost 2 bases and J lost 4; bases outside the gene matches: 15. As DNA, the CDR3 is TGCGCCAGCAGCCAACAATCTGGGGGGGGACAGGGGGCCCGTTACGAGCAGTACTTC. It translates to CASSQQSGGGQGARYEQYF.

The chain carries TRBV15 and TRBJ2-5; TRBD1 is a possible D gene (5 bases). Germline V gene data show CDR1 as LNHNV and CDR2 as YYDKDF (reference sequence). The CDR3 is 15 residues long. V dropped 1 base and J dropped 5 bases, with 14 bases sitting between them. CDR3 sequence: CATSRAGTGSETQYF. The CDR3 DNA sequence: TGTGCCACCAGCAGAGCTGGAACAGGCTCGGAGACCCAGTACTTC.

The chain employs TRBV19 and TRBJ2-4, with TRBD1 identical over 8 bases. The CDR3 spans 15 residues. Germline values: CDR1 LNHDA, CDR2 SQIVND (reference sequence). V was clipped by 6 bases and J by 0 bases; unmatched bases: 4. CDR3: CASRGTGLAKNIQYF. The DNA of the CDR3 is TGTGCCAGTAGGGGGACAGGATTAGCCAAAAACATTCAGTACTTC.

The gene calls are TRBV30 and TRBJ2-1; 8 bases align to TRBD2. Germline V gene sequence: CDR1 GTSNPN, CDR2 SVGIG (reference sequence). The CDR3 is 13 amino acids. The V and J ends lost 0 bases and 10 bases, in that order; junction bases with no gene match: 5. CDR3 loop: CAWSVREVGEQFF. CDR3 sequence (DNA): TGTGCCTGGAGTGTGCGGGAGGTCGGGGAGCAGTTCTTC.

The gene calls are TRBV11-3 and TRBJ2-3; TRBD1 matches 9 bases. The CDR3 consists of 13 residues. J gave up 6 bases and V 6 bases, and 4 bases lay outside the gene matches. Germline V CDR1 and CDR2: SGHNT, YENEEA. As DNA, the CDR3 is TGTGCCAGCAGGGGACAGGGATCGGATACGCAGTATTTT. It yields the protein CASRGQGSDTQYF.

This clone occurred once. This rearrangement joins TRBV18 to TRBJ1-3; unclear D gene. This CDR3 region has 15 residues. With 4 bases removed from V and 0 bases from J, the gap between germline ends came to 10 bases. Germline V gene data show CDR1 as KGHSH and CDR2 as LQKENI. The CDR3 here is CASSLAGRSGNTIYF. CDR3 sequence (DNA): TGTGCCAGCTCACTGGCGGGTCGCTCTGGAAACACCATATATTTT.

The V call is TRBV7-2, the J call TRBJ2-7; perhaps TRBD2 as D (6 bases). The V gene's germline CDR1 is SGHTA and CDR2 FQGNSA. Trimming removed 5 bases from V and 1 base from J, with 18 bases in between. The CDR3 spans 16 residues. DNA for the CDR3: TGTGCCAGCAGCCTGGGGTTCGGGGGTTCGTCCTACGAGCAGTACTTC. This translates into CASSLGFGGSSYEQYF.

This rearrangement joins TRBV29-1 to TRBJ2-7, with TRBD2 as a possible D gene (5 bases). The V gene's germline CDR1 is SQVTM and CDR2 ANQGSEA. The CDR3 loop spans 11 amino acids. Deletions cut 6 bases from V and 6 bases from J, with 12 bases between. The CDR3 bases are TGCAGCGTCGACTACTACGCCGAGCAGTACTTC. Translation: CSVDYYAEQYF.

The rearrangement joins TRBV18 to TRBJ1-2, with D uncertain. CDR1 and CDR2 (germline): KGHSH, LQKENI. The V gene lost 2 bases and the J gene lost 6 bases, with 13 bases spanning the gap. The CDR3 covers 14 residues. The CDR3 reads CASSPEGGADGYTF. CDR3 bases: TGTGCCAGCTCACCAGAGGGAGGAGCGGATGGCTACACCTTC.

The CDR3 bases are TGTGCCAGCAGCCAAGAGCGGGAGGGCTCCTACGAGCAGTACTTC. Residues: CASSQEREGSYEQYF. This chain joins TRBV4-2 and TRBJ2-7; 9 positions match TRBD2. The CDR3 spans 15 residues. J lost 0 bases, V lost 0 bases, and 0 bases had no gene match. Germline V CDR1 and CDR2: LGHNA, YNFKEQ.

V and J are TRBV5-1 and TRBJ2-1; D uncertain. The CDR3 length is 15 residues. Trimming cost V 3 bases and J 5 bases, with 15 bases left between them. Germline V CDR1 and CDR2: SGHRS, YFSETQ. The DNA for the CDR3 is TGCGCCAGCAGCTACTCCCCCGGTAGCCACAATGAGCAGTTCTTC. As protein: CASSYSPGSHNEQFF.

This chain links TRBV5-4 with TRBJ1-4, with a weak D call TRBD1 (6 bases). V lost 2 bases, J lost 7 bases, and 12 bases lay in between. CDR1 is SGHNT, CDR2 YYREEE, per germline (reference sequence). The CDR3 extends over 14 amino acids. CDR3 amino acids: CASSLGGSVEKLFF. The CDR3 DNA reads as TGTGCCAGCAGCTTAGGGGGTTCGGTTGAAAAACTGTTTTTT.